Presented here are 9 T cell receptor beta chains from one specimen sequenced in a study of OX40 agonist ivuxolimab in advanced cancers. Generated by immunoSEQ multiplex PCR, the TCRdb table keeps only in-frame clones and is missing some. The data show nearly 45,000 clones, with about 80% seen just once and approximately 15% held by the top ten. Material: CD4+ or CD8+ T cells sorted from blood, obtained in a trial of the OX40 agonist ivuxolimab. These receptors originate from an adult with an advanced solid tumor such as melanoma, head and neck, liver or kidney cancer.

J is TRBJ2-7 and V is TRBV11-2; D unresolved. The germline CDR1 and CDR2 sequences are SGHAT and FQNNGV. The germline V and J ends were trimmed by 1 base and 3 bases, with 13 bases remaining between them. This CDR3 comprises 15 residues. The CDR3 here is CASSLVSGNLYEQYF. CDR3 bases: TGTGCCAGCAGCTTAGTGTCCGGAAACCTCTACGAGCAGTACTTC. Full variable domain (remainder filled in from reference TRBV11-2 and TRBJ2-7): EAGVAQSPRYKIIEKRQSVAFWCNPISGHATLYWYQQILGQGPKLLIQFQNNGVVDDSQLPKDRFSAERLKGVDSTLKIQPAKLEDSAVYLCASSLVSGNLYEQYFGPGTRLTVT.

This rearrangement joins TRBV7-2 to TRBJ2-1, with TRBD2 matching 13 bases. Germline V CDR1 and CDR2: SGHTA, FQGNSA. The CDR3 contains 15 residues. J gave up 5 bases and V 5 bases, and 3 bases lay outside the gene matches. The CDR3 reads CASSAGLAGDNEQFF. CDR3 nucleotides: TGTGCCAGCAGCGCAGGACTAGCGGGGGACAATGAGCAGTTCTTC.

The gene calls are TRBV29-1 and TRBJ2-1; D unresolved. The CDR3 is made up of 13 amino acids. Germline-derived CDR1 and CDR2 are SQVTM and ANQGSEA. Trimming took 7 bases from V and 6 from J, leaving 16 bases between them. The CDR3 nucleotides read TGCAGCGCCGCGGCTGGGTGGAGCAATGAGCAGTTCTTC. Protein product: CSAAAGWSNEQFF.

CDR3 in DNA: TGTGCCAGCAGTTTAACCCCCGGGACAGGGGTCAATGAGCAGTTCTTC. It translates to CASSLTPGTGVNEQFF. The V and J genes are TRBV27 and TRBJ2-1; 10 nucleotides align to TRBD1. There are 16 residues in the CDR3. Germline assignment: CDR1 MNHEY and CDR2 SMNVEV (reference sequence). V lost 2 bases to trimming and J lost 6 bases; unmatched junction nucleotides: 7.

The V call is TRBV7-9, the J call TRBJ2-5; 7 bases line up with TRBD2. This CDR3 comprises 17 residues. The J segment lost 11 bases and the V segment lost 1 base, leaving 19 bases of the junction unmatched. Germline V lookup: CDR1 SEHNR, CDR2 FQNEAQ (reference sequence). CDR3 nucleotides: TGTGCCAGCAGCTTAGGGAGCGGGACTTACTCCACCCTGGAGCAGTACTTC. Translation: CASSLGSGTYSTLEQYF.

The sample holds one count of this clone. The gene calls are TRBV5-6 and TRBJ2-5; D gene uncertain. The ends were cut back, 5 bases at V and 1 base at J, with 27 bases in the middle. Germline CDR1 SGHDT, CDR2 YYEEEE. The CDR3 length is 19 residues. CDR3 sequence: CASREGAFGESLAQETQYF. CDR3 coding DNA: TGTGCCAGCAGGGAAGGTGCTTTTGGGGAAAGCCTGGCCCAAGAGACCCAGTACTTC.

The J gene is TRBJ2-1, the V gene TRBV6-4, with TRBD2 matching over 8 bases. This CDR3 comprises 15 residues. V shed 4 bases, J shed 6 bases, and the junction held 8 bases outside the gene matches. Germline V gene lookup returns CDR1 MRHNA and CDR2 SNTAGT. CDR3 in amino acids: CASSGFSGVANEQFF. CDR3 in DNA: TGTGCCAGCAGTGGATTTAGCGGGGTCGCCAATGAGCAGTTCTTC.

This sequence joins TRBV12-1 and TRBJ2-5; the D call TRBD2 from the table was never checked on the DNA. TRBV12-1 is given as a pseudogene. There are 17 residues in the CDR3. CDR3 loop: CASSSPPGRGNRETQYF. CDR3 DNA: TGTGCCAGCAGCTCTCCTCCCGGGAGGGGGAATCGGGAGACCCAGTACTTC.

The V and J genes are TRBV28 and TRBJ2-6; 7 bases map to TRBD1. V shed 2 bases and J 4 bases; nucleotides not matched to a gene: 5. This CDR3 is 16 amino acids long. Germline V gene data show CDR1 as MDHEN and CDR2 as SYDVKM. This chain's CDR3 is CASSLTGVFGANVLTF. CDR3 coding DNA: TGTGCCAGCAGTTTAACAGGGGTCTTCGGGGCCAACGTCCTGACTTTC.